This is a list of T cell receptor beta chains from one sample in a study of blood T cell repertoires in COVID-19. Sequencing used immunoSEQ multiplex PCR; TCRdb keeps in-frame clones, though not all of them. Of about 56,000 clones listed, approximately 88% were seen once; the top ten hold around 20%. Material: peripheral blood. The receptors originated from a human donor in a cohort sampled during active COVID-19. CDR3s include the opening cysteine and the closing phenylalanine or tryptophan.

TRBV4-1	TRBJ1-2	CASSQGGDRQDYGYTF
TRBV12-1	TRBJ2-2	CASSSSGYLNTGELFF
TRBV5-6	TRBJ1-1	CASSLGQGVNTEAFF
TRBV10-2	TRBJ1-5	CASSEWGQGSNQPQHF
TRBV14	TRBJ2-1	CASSQDKASGGPAYNEQFF
TRBV7-6	TRBJ2-5	CASSLVLAGGQTQYF
TRBV7-2	TRBJ2-5	CASSLAREETQYF
TRBV3-1/TRBV3-2	TRBJ1-4	CASSRSTGTTNEKLFF
TRBV5-1	TRBJ1-5	CARSLAGGGQPQHF
TRBV4-3	TRBJ1-5	CASSSVQGQPQHF
TRBV3-1/TRBV3-2	TRBJ2-5	CASSHGTGRLLETQYF
TRBV6-2/TRBV6-3	TRBJ1-6	CASSSDTGSPLHF
TRBV3-1/TRBV3-2	TRBJ2-5	CASSWSGQETQYF
TRBV7-6	TRBJ2-3	CASSLGGGAGDTQYF
TRBV7-2	TRBJ2-7	CASSQFNIYEQYF
TRBV5-1	TRBJ1-1	CASSGRTGLNTEAFF
TRBV27	TRBJ2-6	CASSLSGTGSGANVLTF
TRBV4-2	TRBJ2-3	CASSSQGTGVSDTQYF
TRBV9	TRBJ2-7	CASSVANSGGTYEQYF
TRBV18	TRBJ2-2	CASSLFSGGTGELFF
TRBV19	TRBJ1-2	CASSNGQGNYGYTF
TRBV6-4	TRBJ1-1	CASSRDRNTEAFF
TRBV4-3	TRBJ2-1	CASSQDFSGGASEQFF
TRBV12-3/TRBV12-4	TRBJ1-5	CASSFRVAQPQHF
TRBV6-2/TRBV6-3	TRBJ2-7	CASSWMTGFYEQYF
TRBV3-1/TRBV3-2	TRBJ1-4	CASSPTLGQGEEKLFF
TRBV5-1	TRBJ1-5	CASSPDRGDQPQHF
TRBV29-1	TRBJ2-1	CSVERGLRAQFF
TRBV7-9	TRBJ2-3	CASSVLAGARTSTDTQYF
TRBV5-1	TRBJ2-1	CASSLALAGGREQFF
TRBV6-5	TRBJ2-3	CASSYSGRPGGDTQYF
TRBV24-1	TRBJ2-1	CATSDQQGAYNEQFF
TRBV6-2/TRBV6-3	TRBJ1-5	CASSSPGQGLRQPQHF
TRBV5-6	TRBJ1-4	CASSRGAGLNEKLFF
TRBV30	TRBJ2-7	CAWREDRSSYEQYF
TRBV20-1	TRBJ2-1	CSASHRGGADEQFF
TRBV6-2/TRBV6-3	TRBJ2-1	CASSTSGGAYNEQFF
TRBV12-3/TRBV12-4	TRBJ2-5	CASSLRETQYF
TRBV27	TRBJ1-4	CASSLSKWYKGDNEKLFF
TRBV13	TRBJ2-1	CASSPGLFSYNEQFF
TRBV6-5	TRBJ1-1	CASSYGSGASEAFF
TRBV4-3	TRBJ1-2	CASSPTGWSNYGYTF
TRBV6-5	TRBJ2-3	CASSYRTGFPTDTQYF
TRBV9	TRBJ2-3	CASSSGGQGVPDTQYF
TRBV4-3	TRBJ2-1	CASSPGLGSGEQFF
TRBV10-3	TRBJ1-5	CAISGSVQPQHF
TRBV12-5	TRBJ2-7	CASGLLYEQYF
TRBV6-6	TRBJ2-7	CASSTGFYYEQYF
TRBV7-3	TRBJ2-1	CASSGTDSNEQFF
TRBV7-2	TRBJ2-2	CASSPLALAGGPTGELFF
TRBV10-3	TRBJ1-4	CAISEQVDEKLFF
TRBV5-1	TRBJ2-1	CASSLQRGGLDEQFF
TRBV18	TRBJ2-6	CASSLAAGLMGLAGANVLTF
TRBV7-9	TRBJ2-5	CASSLTAETQYF
TRBV30	TRBJ2-1	CAWTRGGSSYNEQFF